This TCR beta chain stems from a study of T-cell reconstitution after alpha-beta-depleted transplantation in children. Researchers prepared the TCRbeta library using unique molecular identifiers, the study reports. Each CDR3 protein is one row after TCRdb ran MiXCR on the PCR reads. The sample yields 350,000 to 400,000 distinct CDR3 sequences, about 20% seen once. Germline CDR1 reads LGHNA; CDR2 reads YNFKEQ. The ends were cut back, 0 bases at V and 4 bases at J, with 19 bases in the middle. There are 18 residues in the CDR3. The V gene is TRBV4-2, the J gene TRBJ2-4; weak D call: TRBD2 (6 bases). The sample here was PBMCs from the stem cell graft donor, taken from the stem cell graft. The receptor comes from a human donor who donated a stem cell graft to a child with acute myeloid leukemia. The CDR3 protein is CASSQERFPGSRKNIQYF. The CDR3, as DNA: TGTGCCAGCAGCCAAGAGCGGTTTCCCGGGAGCCGAAAAAACATTCAGTACTTC.